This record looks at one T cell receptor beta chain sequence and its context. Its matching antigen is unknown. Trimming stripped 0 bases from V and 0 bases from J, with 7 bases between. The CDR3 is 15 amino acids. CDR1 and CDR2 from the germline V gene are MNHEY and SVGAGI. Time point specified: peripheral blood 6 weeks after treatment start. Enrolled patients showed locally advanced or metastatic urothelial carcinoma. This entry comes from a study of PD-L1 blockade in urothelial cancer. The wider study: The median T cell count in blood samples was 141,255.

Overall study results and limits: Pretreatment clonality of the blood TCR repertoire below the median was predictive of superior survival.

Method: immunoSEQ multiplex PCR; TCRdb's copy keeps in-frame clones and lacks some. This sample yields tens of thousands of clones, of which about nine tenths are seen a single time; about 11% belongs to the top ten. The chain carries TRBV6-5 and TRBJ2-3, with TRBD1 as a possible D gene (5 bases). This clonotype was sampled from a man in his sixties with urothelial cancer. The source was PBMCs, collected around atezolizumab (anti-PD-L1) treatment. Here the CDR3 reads CASSYSTASTDTQYF. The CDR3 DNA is TGTGCCAGCAGTTACTCGACAGCTAGCACAGATACGCAGTATTTT.